This T cell receptor beta chain was observed in a study of CD8 T cells in ankylosing spondylitis. Study observations and caveats: One TCR beta motif, made up of fewer than 10 highly homologous variants, appeared characteristic of ankylosing spondylitis blood. In reactive arthritis synovial fluid and blood, some motif variants had been reported before.

TCRdb recomputed calls from the 5' RACE reads with MiXCR, one row per CDR3 protein. The sample yields about 800,000 distinct CDR3 sequences, 12% seen once. This clonotype was picked up a small number of times. Its antigen is as yet unknown. The ends lost 2 bases at V and 8 bases at J; junction bases unmatched: 6. Germline CDR1 reads MNHEY; CDR2 reads SMNVEV (reference sequence). This CDR3 region has 16 residues. The receptor comes from a male donor with ankylosing spondylitis. The chain combines TRBV27 with TRBJ2-1; 13 bases match TRBD2. The source material was blood, either unsorted or a sorted T cell fraction (not recorded which). The CDR3 coding sequence is TGTGCCAGCAGTTTAAGGGGACTAGCGGGGATGGATGAGCAGTTCTTC. Protein sequence: CASSLRGLAGMDEQFF.